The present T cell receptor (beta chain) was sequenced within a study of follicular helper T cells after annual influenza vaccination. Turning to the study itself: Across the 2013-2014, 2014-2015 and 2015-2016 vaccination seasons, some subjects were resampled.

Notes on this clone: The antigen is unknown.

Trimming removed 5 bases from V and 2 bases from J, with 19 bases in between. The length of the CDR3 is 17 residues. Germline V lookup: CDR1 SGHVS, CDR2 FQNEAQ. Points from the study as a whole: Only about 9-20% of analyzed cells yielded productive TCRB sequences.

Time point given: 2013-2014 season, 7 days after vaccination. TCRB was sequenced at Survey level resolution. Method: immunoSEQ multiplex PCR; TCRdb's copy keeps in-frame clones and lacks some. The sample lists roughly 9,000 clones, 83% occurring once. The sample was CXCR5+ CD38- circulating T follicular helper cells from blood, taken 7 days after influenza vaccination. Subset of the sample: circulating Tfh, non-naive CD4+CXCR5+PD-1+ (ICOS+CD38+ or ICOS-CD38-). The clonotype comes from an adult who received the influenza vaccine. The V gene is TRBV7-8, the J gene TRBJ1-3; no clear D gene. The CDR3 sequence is CASSRQSPGQAGNTIYF. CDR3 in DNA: TGTGCCAGCAGCCGACAATCTCCCGGTCAGGCTGGAAACACCATATATTTT. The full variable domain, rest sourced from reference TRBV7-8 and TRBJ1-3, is GAGVSQSPRYKVAKRGQDVALRCDPISGHVSLFWYQQALGQGPEFLTYFQNEAQLDKSGLPSDRFFAERPEGSVSTLKIQRTQQEDSAVYLCASSRQSPGQAGNTIYFGEGSWLTVV.